The 25 T cell receptor beta chains presented below share a single source sample, sequenced in a study of beta chain features in type 1 diabetes. Study findings and constraints: TCRB CDR3s from Type 1 diabetes patients were moderately but significantly shorter in all four CD4+ subsets.

The investigators reverse transcribed all of the isolated RNA, so they sequenced expressed TCRB transcripts. Method: immunoSEQ multiplex PCR; TCRdb's copy keeps in-frame clones and lacks some. Among roughly 150,000 clones listed, 10% were seen once. Their recognized antigens are unknown. What was sequenced was central memory CD4+ T cells from blood. The source is a man aged 30 to 45 with type 1 diabetes.

This clone showed up just a few times. V gene TRBV5-1 combines with J gene TRBJ2-5, with 12 nucleotides matching TRBD2. This CDR3 region has 16 residues. The V segment lost 1 base and the J segment 4 bases; nucleotides outside the gene matches: 5. The germline V gene has CDR1 SGHRS and CDR2 YFSETQ. The CDR3 loop is CASSLTTSGRGETQYF. In nucleotides, the CDR3 is TGCGCCAGCAGCTTGACGACTAGCGGGAGAGGAGAGACCCAGTACTTC.

This clone turned up a few times. The chain is built from TRBV10-3 and TRBJ2-5, with D possibly matching TRBD2 (5 bases). Trimming removed 6 bases at V and 1 base at J, with 9 bases between. Germline V CDR1 and CDR2: ENHRY, SYGVKD. The CDR3 is made up of 13 amino acids. The CDR3 spells CAISVGSQETQYF. The CDR3, as DNA: TGTGCCATCAGCGTGGGGAGCCAAGAGACCCAGTACTTC.

The sample holds a few counts of this clone. The V gene is TRBV29-1, the J gene TRBJ2-1; possible D gene TRBD2, 5 bases. Germline CDR1 is SQVTM and CDR2 is ANQGSEA. The CDR3 length is 14 residues. Deletions cut 7 bases from V and 2 bases from J, with 15 bases between. DNA of the CDR3: TGCAGCGCCGTACTAGACGTCCCCTACAATGAGCAGTTCTTC. Translation gives CSAVLDVPYNEQFF.

The V call is TRBV7-9, the J call TRBJ2-1, with a weak D call TRBD2 (5 bases). V lost 5 bases and J 7 bases, leaving 15 bases between the germline ends. Germline CDR1 and CDR2: SEHNR and FQNEAQ (reference sequence). The CDR3 is 14 residues long. CDR3 nucleotide sequence: TGTGCCAGCAGCACCCGGGATAGTGGGAATGAGCAGTTCTTC. As protein: CASSTRDSGNEQFF.

This sequence joins TRBV7-6 and TRBJ2-1, with TRBD2 as a possible D gene (6 bases). The CDR3 totals 16 residues. CDR1 is SGHVS, CDR2 FNYEAQ, per germline. V shed 0 bases and J shed 4 bases, with 13 bases lying between them. In DNA form, the CDR3 reads TGTGCCAGCAGCTTAGCGGCAGGAGGGCAGTACAATGAGCAGTTCTTC. This codes for CASSLAAGGQYNEQFF.

The V gene is TRBV7-3, the J gene TRBJ2-3; maybe TRBD2 (6 bases). Between the trimmed V and J ends, which lost 5 bases and 2 bases, there was a span of 11 bases. Germline CDR1 is SGHTA and CDR2 is FQGTGA. The CDR3 has 14 residues. CDR3 loop: CASSQGGDTDTQYF. The CDR3 coding sequence is TGTGCCAGCAGCCAAGGAGGGGACACAGATACGCAGTATTTT.

This clone has more than one count but fewer than ten. The chain recombines TRBV4-2 with TRBJ2-3, with D maybe TRBD2 (6 bases). In germline, CDR1 is LGHNA, CDR2 YNFKEQ. V dropped 0 bases and J dropped 0 bases, with 10 bases sitting between them. This CDR3 has 16 amino acids. The CDR3 region is CASSQESSGSTDTQYF. For the CDR3, the DNA is TGTGCCAGCAGCCAAGAATCCAGCGGGAGCACAGATACGCAGTATTTT.

This clone was seen more than once but under ten times. The chain couples TRBV7-2 to TRBJ2-5; D gene unclear. The length of the CDR3 is 12 residues. V shed 3 bases and J shed 1 base, with 3 bases lying between them. The V gene's germline CDR1 is SGHTA and CDR2 FQGNSA. CDR3 residues: CASSLAQETQYF. In nucleotides, the CDR3 is TGTGCCAGCAGCTTGGCCCAAGAGACCCAGTACTTC.

The gene calls are TRBV4-2 and TRBJ2-1; 13 bases match TRBD2. V shed 1 base and J 4 bases; nucleotides not matched to a gene: 7. This CDR3 contains 18 residues. Germline V CDR1 and CDR2: LGHNA, YNFKEQ. The CDR3 loop is CASSQGLAGGTRYNEQFF. Here the CDR3 DNA reads TGTGCCAGCAGCCAAGGACTAGCGGGGGGAACCCGATACAATGAGCAGTTCTTC.

V usage is TRBV2 and J usage is TRBJ2-7; weak D call: TRBD1 (6 bases). CDR1 and CDR2 (germline): SNHLY, FYNNEI. Trimming took off 7 bases at V and 2 bases at J, with 12 bases between the two ends. This CDR3 has 13 residues. The CDR3 DNA is TGTGCCAGCAAACAGGGCCCTACCTACGAGCAGTACTTC. The encoded protein is CASKQGPTYEQYF.

This clone occurred a few times. This rearrangement joins TRBV28 to TRBJ2-2; D is unclear. The germline CDR1 and CDR2 sequences are MDHEN and SYDVKM. This CDR3 has 13 amino acids. Trimming removed 6 bases from V and 2 bases from J, with 7 bases in between. The CDR3 region is CASSPPNTGELFF. The CDR3 nucleotides read TGTGCCAGCAGCCCCCCTAACACCGGGGAGCTGTTTTTT.

The table lists this clone with a few counts. The chain is built from TRBV5-4 and TRBJ2-3, with 7 bases fitting TRBD1. Germline values: CDR1 SGHNT, CDR2 YYREEE (reference sequence). This CDR3 is 16 amino acids long. The V segment lost 2 bases and the J segment 4 bases; nucleotides outside the gene matches: 10. For the CDR3, the DNA is TGTGCCAGCAGCTTCGGGCCCCAGGGGGAATCAGATACGCAGTATTTT. It specifies CASSFGPQGESDTQYF.

V usage is TRBV23-1 and J usage is TRBJ1-2; D perhaps matches TRBD1 (6 bases). TRBV23-1 is an open reading frame, and its role is uncertain. The CDR3 runs 14 residues. V was trimmed by 8 bases and J by 8 bases, leaving 21 bases between them. CDR3 sequence: CASSTNREGKGYTF. CDR3 bases: TGCGCCAGCTCGACGAACAGGGAGGGAAAAGGCTACACCTTC.

The rearrangement links TRBV7-2 to TRBJ1-2; 11 bases line up with TRBD1. With V trimmed by 9 bases and J by 8 bases, 5 bases remained unmatched. Per germline, CDR1 SGHTA and CDR2 FQGNSA. This CDR3 has 12 amino acids. The CDR3: CASSDRGRGYTF. The CDR3, as DNA: TGTGCCAGTTCGGACAGGGGGCGAGGCTACACCTTC.

Only a few counts were recorded for this clone. The chain uses TRBV29-1 and TRBJ2-5; TRBD1 matches at 9 bases. Per germline, CDR1 SQVTM and CDR2 ANQGSEA. The V gene end was trimmed by 7 bases and the J gene end by 3 bases; junction bases not matched to a gene: 3. The CDR3 consists of 12 residues. The CDR3 DNA is TGCAGCGCTGGACAGGGGAAAGAGACCCAGTACTTC. The encoded protein is CSAGQGKETQYF.

The V and J genes are TRBV5-6 and TRBJ2-1; 7 nucleotides line up with TRBD2. In germline, CDR1 is SGHDT, CDR2 YYEEEE. Losses at the gene ends were 5 bases for V and 5 bases for J; bases not matched to a gene: 13. The CDR3 loop spans 16 amino acids. The CDR3 sequence is CASSTSAASRNNEQFF. In DNA form, the CDR3 reads TGTGCCAGCAGTACTAGCGCCGCCTCTAGGAACAATGAGCAGTTCTTC.

This chain uses TRBV20-1 with TRBJ2-1; 11 bases match TRBD2. Trimming removed 5 bases from V and 14 bases from J; junction bases left unmatched: 5. This CDR3 is built from 11 residues. Germline V CDR1 and CDR2: DFQATT, SNEGSKA (reference sequence). The CDR3 loop is CSAPTSGSKFF. For the CDR3, the DNA is TGCAGTGCTCCCACTAGCGGGAGTAAGTTCTTC.

This clone was found once. The chain recombines TRBV4-1 with TRBJ2-5; D is uncertain. The CDR3 has 17 amino acids. From germline, CDR1 is MGHRA and CDR2 YSYEKL. Trimming stripped 2 bases from V and 5 bases from J, with 21 bases between. The CDR3 loop is CASSQNGEPTRSETQYF. As DNA, the CDR3 is TGCGCCAGCAGCCAAAACGGTGAACCTACTCGTAGTGAGACCCAGTACTTC.

This chain uses TRBV5-1 with TRBJ1-1, with a weak D call TRBD1 (5 bases). The CDR3 is made up of 16 amino acids. The germline V and J ends were trimmed by 1 base and 5 bases, with 18 bases remaining between them. Germline CDR1 reads SGHRS; CDR2 reads YFSETQ. Here the CDR3 DNA reads TGCGCCAGCAGCTTGATGGCCATTCAGGGCTCAACTGAAGCTTTCTTT. Translated: CASSLMAIQGSTEAFF.

This clone was counted a few times. The chain recombines TRBV28 with TRBJ2-3; TRBD2 agrees at 11 bases. The germline CDR1 and CDR2 sequences are MDHEN and SYDVKM. The V segment lost 10 bases and the J segment 4 bases; nucleotides outside the gene matches: 4. The CDR3 extends over 13 amino acids. The CDR3 DNA sequence: TGTGCCACCAAACTAGCGGGGGCAGATACGCAGTATTTT. Its translation is CATKLAGADTQYF.

This clone was counted between two and nine times. The rearrangement links TRBV2 to TRBJ2-5; D is possibly TRBD1 (6 bases). CDR3 length: 13 amino acids. Trimming took 7 bases from V and 1 from J, leaving 10 bases between them. Germline CDR1 and CDR2: SNHLY and FYNNEI. DNA of the CDR3: TGTGCCAGCATTAGGGGGTCCCAAGAGACCCAGTACTTC. Its translation is CASIRGSQETQYF.

The J gene is TRBJ2-2, the V gene TRBV5-1; D perhaps matches TRBD2 (6 bases). V shed 0 bases and J shed 2 bases, with 11 bases lying between them. The CDR3 loop spans 16 amino acids. Germline lookup yields CDR1 SGHRS and CDR2 YFSETQ. The CDR3 spells CASSLVGGSNTGELFF. CDR3 coding DNA: TGCGCCAGCAGCTTGGTTGGGGGGAGCAACACCGGGGAGCTGTTTTTT.

This clone was recorded a few times. The chain uses TRBV29-1 and TRBJ2-7; perhaps TRBD2 as D (6 bases). Germline V gives CDR1 SQVTM, CDR2 ANQGSEA. V was clipped by 0 bases and J by 3 bases, with 15 bases between them. CDR3 length equals 15 residues. The CDR3 DNA follows: TGCAGCGTTGAAGATCGGAGGGGATCGAACTACGAGCAGTACTTC. Translating it yields CSVEDRRGSNYEQYF.

This clone has a single count. The genes are TRBV6-1 and TRBJ2-5; a possible D gene is TRBD2 (5 bases). This CDR3 has 13 residues. Trimming took off 6 bases at V and 5 bases at J, with 13 bases between the two ends. Germline V lookup: CDR1 MNHNS, CDR2 SASEGT. The CDR3, as DNA: TGTGCCAGCAGGGTGGGAGTTTGGGAGACCCAGTACTTC. Protein sequence: CASRVGVWETQYF.

The chain combines TRBV5-1 with TRBJ2-7; D not certain. V was pared by 2 bases and J by 3 bases, with 12 bases between. The CDR3 runs to 14 residues. Germline CDR1 reads SGHRS; CDR2 reads YFSETQ. Here the CDR3 reads CASSLGVPVYEQYF. For the CDR3, the DNA is TGCGCCAGCAGCTTAGGAGTGCCCGTCTACGAGCAGTACTTC.